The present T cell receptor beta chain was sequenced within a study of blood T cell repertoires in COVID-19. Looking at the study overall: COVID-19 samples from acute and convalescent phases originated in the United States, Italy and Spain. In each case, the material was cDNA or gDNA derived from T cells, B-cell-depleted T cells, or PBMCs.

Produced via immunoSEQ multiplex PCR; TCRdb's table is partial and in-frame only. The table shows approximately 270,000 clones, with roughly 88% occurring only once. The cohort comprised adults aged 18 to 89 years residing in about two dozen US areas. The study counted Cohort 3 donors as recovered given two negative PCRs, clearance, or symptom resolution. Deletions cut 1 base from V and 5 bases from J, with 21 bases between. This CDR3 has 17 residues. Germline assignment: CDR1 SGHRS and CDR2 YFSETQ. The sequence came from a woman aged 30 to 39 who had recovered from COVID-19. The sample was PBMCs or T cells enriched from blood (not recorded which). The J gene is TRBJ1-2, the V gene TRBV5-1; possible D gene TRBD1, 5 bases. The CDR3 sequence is CASSLNSGGNREYGYTF. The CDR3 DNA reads TGCGCCAGCAGCTTGAATTCTGGGGGGAATCGGGAATATGGCTACACCTTC.